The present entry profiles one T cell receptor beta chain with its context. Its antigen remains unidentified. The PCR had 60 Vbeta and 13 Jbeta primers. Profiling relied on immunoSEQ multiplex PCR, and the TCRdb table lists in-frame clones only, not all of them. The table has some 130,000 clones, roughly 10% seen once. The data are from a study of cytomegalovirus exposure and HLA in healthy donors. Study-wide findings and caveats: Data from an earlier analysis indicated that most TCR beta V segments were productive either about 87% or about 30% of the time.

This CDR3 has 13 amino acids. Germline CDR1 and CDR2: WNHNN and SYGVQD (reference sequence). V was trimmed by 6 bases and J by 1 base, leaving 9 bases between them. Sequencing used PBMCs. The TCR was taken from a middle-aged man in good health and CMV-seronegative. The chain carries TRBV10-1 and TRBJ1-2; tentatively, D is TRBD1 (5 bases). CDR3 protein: CASSQDSNYGYTF. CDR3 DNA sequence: TGCGCCAGCAGCCAAGACAGTAACTATGGCTACACCTTC.